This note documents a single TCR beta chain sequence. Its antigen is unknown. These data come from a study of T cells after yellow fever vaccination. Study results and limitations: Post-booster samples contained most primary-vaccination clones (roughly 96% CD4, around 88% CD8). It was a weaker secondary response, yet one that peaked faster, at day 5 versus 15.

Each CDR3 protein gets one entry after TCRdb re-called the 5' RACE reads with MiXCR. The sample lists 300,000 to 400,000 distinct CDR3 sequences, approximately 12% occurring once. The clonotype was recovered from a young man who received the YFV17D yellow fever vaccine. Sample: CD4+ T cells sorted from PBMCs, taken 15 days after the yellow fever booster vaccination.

The CDR3 DNA follows: TGCAGTGCTGGGGGTGGAGGAGATACGCAGTATTTT. Its translation: CSAGGGGDTQYF. The chain is built from TRBV20-1 and TRBJ2-3; the D gene could be TRBD1 or TRBD2 (5 bases each). The CDR3 covers 12 residues. Per the germline V gene, CDR1 is DFQATT and CDR2 is SNEGSKA (reference sequence). The germline V and J ends were trimmed by 5 bases and 5 bases, with 11 bases remaining between them.